This T cell receptor beta chain is from a study of T cells in Graves' hyperthyroidism and ophthalmopathy. Study observations and caveats: Ophthalmopathy was separated from stable hyperthyroidism by a 13 V-J model.

The CDR3 has 15 amino acids. Germline V gives CDR1 SNHLY, CDR2 FYNNEI. Those patients with uncontrolled infection, other autoimmune disease, pregnancy or lactation were excluded. For this clonotype: No antigen is known for it. An end of the junction does not agree with germline; a read error may underlie this.

What was amplified from RNA transcripts were TCR beta CDR3 regions. The HTBI primer set drove a first-round RT-PCR of the TCR CDR3. Each CDR3 protein is one row after TCRdb ran MiXCR on the multiplex PCR reads. In the table there are hundreds of thousands of distinct CDR3 sequences, 20% of which are singletons. The sample taken for sequencing was blood. The source is a man aged 35 to 55 with Graves' ophthalmopathy. The V call is TRBV2, the J call TRBJ1-2; 10 bases fit TRBD1. CDR3 in DNA: TGTGCCAGACAACTCGGGACAGGGGACTTCTATAGCTACACCTTC. Its translation: CARQLGTGDFYSYTF.